This is a list of T cell receptor beta chains from one sample in a study of shared clonotypes between healthy human individuals. Sequenced by immunoSEQ multiplex PCR; TCRdb stores in-frame clones only, minus some. The sample has some 2.4 million clones; over 85% are singletons. Sequenced: naive CD4+ T cells from PBMCs. The receptor source for this set is a man between 18 and 29 years old in good health. Some clones in this sample may be carry-over from other donors' samples. Both conserved end residues are part of each CDR3. Fields, in order: D gene, V gene, clone size, J gene, CDR3 protein, CDR3 DNA. A D gene is named only where the DNA matches it firmly. Part of the rows lack a size; the others show once, few, many or a class for expanded clones.

D gene: TRBD1
V gene: TRBV5-6
clone size: NA
J gene: TRBJ2-3
CDR3 protein: CASSDGTGRITDTQYF
CDR3 DNA: TGTGCCAGCAGCGACGGGACAGGGAGGATTACAGATACGCAGTATTTT

D gene: NA
V gene: TRBV5-4
clone size: few
J gene: TRBJ2-5
CDR3 protein: CASSLAGGQETQYF
CDR3 DNA: TGTGCCAGCAGCTTGGCCGGGGGACAAGAGACCCAGTACTTC

D gene: NA
V gene: TRBV7-7
clone size: NA
J gene: TRBJ2-1
CDR3 protein: CASSLSLVSYNEQFF
CDR3 DNA: TGTGCCAGCAGCTTATCCCTAGTTTCCTACAATGAGCAGTTCTTC

D gene: TRBD2
V gene: TRBV5-1
clone size: NA
J gene: TRBJ2-7
CDR3 protein: CASSPGLASSYEQYF
CDR3 DNA: TGCGCCAGCAGCCCGGGACTAGCGAGCTCCTACGAGCAGTACTTC

D gene: NA
V gene: TRBV10-1
clone size: NA
J gene: TRBJ1-5
CDR3 protein: CASSEPNQPQHF
CDR3 DNA: TGCGCCAGCAGTGAACCCAATCAGCCCCAGCATTTT

D gene: NA
V gene: TRBV29-1
clone size: NA
J gene: TRBJ2-3
CDR3 protein: CSVGKGGVGTDTQYF
CDR3 DNA: TGCAGCGTTGGAAAAGGCGGAGTAGGGACAGATACGCAGTATTTT

D gene: TRBD2
V gene: TRBV27
clone size: NA
J gene: TRBJ2-2
CDR3 protein: CASSSREGNTGELFF
CDR3 DNA: TGTGCCAGCAGTTCGCGGGAGGGAAACACCGGGGAGCTGTTTTTT

D gene: NA
V gene: TRBV28
clone size: NA
J gene: TRBJ1-4
CDR3 protein: CASRTTDEKLFF
CDR3 DNA: TGTGCCAGCAGAACCACTGACGAAAAACTGTTTTTT

D gene: TRBD1
V gene: TRBV7-7
clone size: NA
J gene: TRBJ2-7
CDR3 protein: CASSHGQASTYEQYF
CDR3 DNA: TGTGCCAGCAGCCATGGACAGGCGTCAACCTACGAGCAGTACTTC

D gene: NA
V gene: TRBV7-2
clone size: NA
J gene: TRBJ2-3
CDR3 protein: CASSLVDDTQYF
CDR3 DNA: TGTGCCAGCAGCTTAGTTGATGATACGCAGTATTTT

D gene: NA
V gene: TRBV5-1
clone size: NA
J gene: TRBJ2-4
CDR3 protein: CASSFGGLTDIQYF
CDR3 DNA: TGCGCCAGCAGCTTCGGGGGGCTGACAGACATTCAGTACTTC

D gene: NA
V gene: TRBV28
clone size: NA
J gene: TRBJ1-3
CDR3 protein: CASSLIPSSGNTIYF
CDR3 DNA: TGTGCCAGCAGTTTAATCCCTTCCTCTGGAAACACCATATATTTT

D gene: TRBD2
V gene: TRBV7-9
clone size: NA
J gene: TRBJ2-5
CDR3 protein: CASSLASGAETQYF
CDR3 DNA: TGTGCCAGCAGCTTAGCCAGCGGGGCGGAGACCCAGTACTTC

D gene: TRBD2
V gene: TRBV6-1
clone size: NA
J gene: TRBJ2-7
CDR3 protein: CASSEYASGRPEQYF
CDR3 DNA: TGTGCCAGCAGTGAATATGCTAGCGGGAGACCCGAGCAGTACTTC

D gene: NA
V gene: TRBV4-2
clone size: NA
J gene: TRBJ1-6
CDR3 protein: CASSQEGRRSPLHF
CDR3 DNA: TGTGCCAGCAGCCAAGAGGGTCGGAGATCACCCCTCCACTTT

D gene: NA
V gene: TRBV7-2
clone size: NA
J gene: TRBJ2-7
CDR3 protein: CASSLLLNSYEQYF
CDR3 DNA: TGTGCCAGCAGCTTACTACTTAACTCCTACGAGCAGTACTTC

D gene: NA
V gene: TRBV15
clone size: NA
J gene: TRBJ2-3
CDR3 protein: CATKQFSTDTQYF
CDR3 DNA: TGTGCCACGAAGCAGTTTAGCACAGATACGCAGTATTTT

D gene: NA
V gene: TRBV5-4
clone size: NA
J gene: TRBJ2-1
CDR3 protein: CASRSGQIGYNEQFF
CDR3 DNA: TGTGCCAGCAGGTCCGGGCAGATAGGCTACAATGAGCAGTTCTTC

D gene: TRBD2
V gene: TRBV9
clone size: NA
J gene: TRBJ2-7
CDR3 protein: CASSGTSGSDEQYF
CDR3 DNA: TGTGCCAGCAGCGGGACTAGCGGGAGTGACGAGCAGTACTTC

D gene: NA
V gene: TRBV28
clone size: NA
J gene: TRBJ2-5
CDR3 protein: CASIPSGSGETQYF
CDR3 DNA: TGTGCCAGCATCCCCAGTGGGTCAGGAGAGACCCAGTACTTC

D gene: NA
V gene: TRBV19
clone size: NA
J gene: TRBJ1-2
CDR3 protein: CASSIVGAGNYGYTF
CDR3 DNA: TGTGCCAGTAGTATAGTGGGGGCCGGCAACTATGGCTACACCTTC

D gene: TRBD1
V gene: TRBV7-2
clone size: NA
J gene: TRBJ2-7
CDR3 protein: CASSLGLRGPAYEQYF
CDR3 DNA: TGTGCCAGCAGCTTAGGTCTTAGGGGGCCCGCCTACGAGCAGTACTTC

D gene: NA
V gene: TRBV6-5
clone size: NA
J gene: TRBJ2-2
CDR3 protein: CASSYHRDTGELFF
CDR3 DNA: TGTGCCAGCAGTTACCACCGGGACACCGGGGAGCTGTTTTTT

D gene: NA
V gene: TRBV28
clone size: NA
J gene: TRBJ2-1
CDR3 protein: CASSLVQQFF
CDR3 DNA: TGTGCCAGCAGCCTTGTTCAGCAGTTCTTC

D gene: TRBD2
V gene: TRBV5-4
clone size: NA
J gene: TRBJ2-1
CDR3 protein: CASSLGAGASYNEQFF
CDR3 DNA: TGTGCCAGCAGCTTGGGAGCGGGAGCGTCCTACAATGAGCAGTTCTTC

D gene: NA
V gene: TRBV10-1
clone size: NA
J gene: TRBJ1-2
CDR3 protein: CASSSTANYGYTF
CDR3 DNA: TGCGCCAGCAGCAGCACAGCTAACTATGGCTACACCTTC

D gene: TRBD1
V gene: TRBV5-6
clone size: once
J gene: TRBJ2-2
CDR3 protein: CASSLDRASNTGELFF
CDR3 DNA: TGTGCCAGCAGCCTTGACAGGGCGTCGAACACCGGGGAGCTGTTTTTT

D gene: NA
V gene: TRBV28
clone size: NA
J gene: TRBJ2-5
CDR3 protein: CASSPHYPGETQYF
CDR3 DNA: TGTGCCAGCAGTCCACATTACCCTGGGGAGACCCAGTACTTC

D gene: TRBD1
V gene: TRBV4-2
clone size: NA
J gene: TRBJ2-1
CDR3 protein: CASGQGVTYNEQFF
CDR3 DNA: TGTGCCAGCGGCCAGGGGGTGACCTACAATGAGCAGTTCTTC

D gene: NA
V gene: TRBV30
clone size: NA
J gene: TRBJ1-2
CDR3 protein: CAWSVQGSRGYTF
CDR3 DNA: TGTGCCTGGAGTGTACAAGGCTCGAGAGGCTACACCTTC

D gene: NA
V gene: TRBV5-1
clone size: NA
J gene: TRBJ2-2
CDR3 protein: CASSLPFGMHTGELFF
CDR3 DNA: TGCGCCAGCAGCTTACCTTTTGGTATGCACACCGGGGAGCTGTTTTTT

D gene: NA
V gene: TRBV13
clone size: NA
J gene: TRBJ1-1
CDR3 protein: CASSLGYGRTANTEAFF
CDR3 DNA: TGTGCCAGCAGCTTAGGGTATGGTAGGACGGCGAACACTGAAGCTTTCTTT

D gene: NA
V gene: TRBV5-1
clone size: NA
J gene: TRBJ2-7
CDR3 protein: CASSLEISTYEQYF
CDR3 DNA: TGCGCCAGCAGCTTGGAAATTTCTACCTACGAGCAGTACTTC

D gene: NA
V gene: TRBV4-1
clone size: NA
J gene: TRBJ2-1
CDR3 protein: CASSHYNEQFF
CDR3 DNA: TGCGCCAGCAGCCACTACAATGAGCAGTTCTTC

D gene: NA
V gene: TRBV28
clone size: NA
J gene: TRBJ1-4
CDR3 protein: CASTVAGSTNEKLFF
CDR3 DNA: TGTGCCAGCACAGTAGCAGGGTCAACTAATGAAAAACTGTTTTTT

D gene: TRBD1
V gene: TRBV2
clone size: NA
J gene: TRBJ2-7
CDR3 protein: CASSEARGTGIPEQYF
CDR3 DNA: TGTGCCAGCAGTGAAGCAAGAGGGACAGGGATTCCCGAGCAGTACTTC

D gene: TRBD1
V gene: TRBV19
clone size: few
J gene: TRBJ1-1
CDR3 protein: CASSITGADTEAFF
CDR3 DNA: TGTGCCAGTAGTATCACAGGGGCGGACACTGAAGCTTTCTTT

D gene: NA
V gene: TRBV4-3
clone size: once
J gene: TRBJ1-2
CDR3 protein: CASSQGLGAHYGYTF
CDR3 DNA: TGCGCCAGCAGCCAAGGCTTGGGGGCCCACTATGGCTACACCTTC

D gene: TRBD1
V gene: TRBV10-1
clone size: NA
J gene: TRBJ1-3
CDR3 protein: CASKLTGTFSGNTIYF
CDR3 DNA: TGCGCCAGCAAGTTGACAGGGACCTTCTCTGGAAACACCATATATTTT

D gene: TRBD2
V gene: TRBV4-3
clone size: once
J gene: TRBJ2-7
CDR3 protein: CASSQEIRAGGPYEQYF
CDR3 DNA: TGCGCCAGCAGCCAAGAGATTCGGGCGGGAGGTCCGTACGAGCAGTACTTC

D gene: NA
V gene: TRBV5-1
clone size: NA
J gene: TRBJ2-6
CDR3 protein: CASRAISGANVLTF
CDR3 DNA: TGCGCCAGCAGGGCAATCTCTGGGGCCAACGTCCTGACTTTC

D gene: TRBD1
V gene: TRBV5-1
clone size: NA
J gene: TRBJ1-4
CDR3 protein: CASSLGYRGHNEKLFF
CDR3 DNA: TGCGCCAGCAGCTTGGGCTACAGGGGACATAATGAAAAACTGTTTTTT

D gene: TRBD2
V gene: TRBV9
clone size: NA
J gene: TRBJ2-1
CDR3 protein: CASSGQAGALYNEQFF
CDR3 DNA: TGTGCCAGCAGCGGCCAAGCGGGAGCCCTTTACAATGAGCAGTTCTTC

D gene: NA
V gene: TRBV28
clone size: NA
J gene: TRBJ2-3
CDR3 protein: CASSHDQGSGTDTQYF
CDR3 DNA: TGTGCCAGCAGCCACGACCAGGGTTCGGGAACAGATACGCAGTATTTT

D gene: TRBD1
V gene: TRBV5-6
clone size: NA
J gene: TRBJ2-7
CDR3 protein: CASSSPGQGAYEQYF
CDR3 DNA: TGTGCCAGCAGCTCCCCGGGACAGGGGGCCTACGAGCAGTACTTC

D gene: NA
V gene: TRBV6-6
clone size: NA
J gene: TRBJ2-7
CDR3 protein: CASTSGPIYEQYF
CDR3 DNA: TGTGCCAGCACCAGCGGTCCCATCTACGAGCAGTACTTC